The rows below give T cell receptor beta chains drawn from one sample of a study of T cells in Graves' hyperthyroidism and ophthalmopathy. MiXCR was run by TCRdb on the multiplex PCR reads, yielding one entry per CDR3 protein. The data show 550,000 to 650,000 distinct CDR3 sequences, around 15% seen once. What was sequenced was blood. Receptors originate from a woman in her thirties or forties with Graves' hyperthyroidism. The CDR3 runs from the conserved cysteine through the conserved F or W. D genes are given only for firm matches. The size field is filled for only some rows; it gives once, few, many or a size class.

TRBJ2-1	.	many	TRBV5-1	TGCGCCAGCAGCTTGGAACAGCAATACAATGAGCAGTTCTTC	CASSLEQQYNEQFF
TRBJ2-7	.	many	TRBV6-2/TRBV6-3	TGTGCCAGCCGGAGGACAGACTACGAGCAGTACTTC	CASRRTDYEQYF
TRBJ2-3	TRBD2	many	TRBV18	TGTGCCAGCTCAGCGGGACTAGCGATCGGTGCAGATACGCAGTATTTT	CASSAGLAIGADTQYF
TRBJ2-3	.	few	TRBV28	TGTGCCAGCTGGGGGCGGGAACTTGGTACGCAGTATTTT	CASWGRELGTQYF
TRBJ1-4	TRBD1	few	TRBV3-1	TGTGCCAGCAGCGAACCGGGACAGGGGTTGGACAGTCTGTTTTTT	CASSEPGQGLDSLFF
TRBJ2-1	.	many	TRBV7-2	TGTGCCAGCAGCGCAGGGGGGGAGCGGTTCTTC	CASSAGGERFF
TRBJ2-1	.	many	TRBV20-1	TGCAGTGCTGGACAGTCGGGCAATGAGCAGTTCTTC	CSAGQSGNEQFF
TRBJ2-1	.	many	TRBV12-3/TRBV12-4	TGTGCCAGCAGTTTAGTCGGGACCCGGCAGGGTGAGCAGTTCTTC	CASSLVGTRQGEQFF
TRBJ2-3	TRBD2	few	TRBV28	TGTGCCAGCAGTACAAGTCCGGGACTAGCGGGAGATATGGGCCCCGCAGATACGCAGTATTTT	CASSTSPGLAGDMGPADTQYF
TRBJ1-1	.	many	TRBV3-1	TGTGCCAGCAGCCAAGATTATGGGGGCACTGAAGCTTTCTTT	CASSQDYGGTEAFF
TRBJ2-7	TRBD1	few	TRBV4-1	TGCGCCAGCAGCCCGAGGGGGACAGGGCTTTCGTACGAGCAGTACTTC	CASSPRGTGLSYEQYF
TRBJ1-2	TRBD1	few	TRBV6-1	TGTGCCAGCAGTAAATCTGGGACAGGGGACTATGGCTACACCTTC	CASSKSGTGDYGYTF
TRBJ1-5	TRBD1	many	TRBV12-3/TRBV12-4	TGTGCCAGCAGTTCACAGGGGGCTAATCAGCCCCAGCATTTT	CASSSQGANQPQHF
TRBJ2-1	TRBD2	many	TRBV30	TGTGCCTGGACGGGCGGGAGGGTCAATGAGCAGTTCTTC	CAWTGGRVNEQFF
TRBJ1-1	TRBD1	.	TRBV9	TGTGCCAGCAGCGTCGATTACAGGGGTAACACTGAAGCTTTCTTT	CASSVDYRGNTEAFF
TRBJ2-1	.	many	TRBV11-2	TGTGCCAGCAGTTCCTCCCTGCTACAGGGTGATTCACACAATGAGCAGTTCTTC	CASSSSLLQGDSHNEQFF